Listed below are T cell receptor beta chains from one sample, sequenced in a study of blood T cell repertoires in COVID-19. The repertoire was sequenced with immunoSEQ multiplex PCR; TCRdb's copy has only in-frame clones and lacks some. The sample has about 220,000 clones, roughly 90% seen once; the top ten hold roughly 2.6%. The sample consisted of PBMCs or T cells enriched from blood (not recorded which). These receptors were taken from a woman in her twenties or thirties who had recovered from COVID-19. The CDR3 runs from the conserved cysteine through the conserved F or W. A D gene is named only where the DNA matches it firmly. The size entry is marked missing in some rows and otherwise reads once, few, many or a size class.

d_call: .
clone_size: .
v_call: TRBV7-9
j_call: TRBJ2-5
cdr3_aa: CASSATLRETQYF
cdr3_nt: TGTGCCAGCTCCGCGACGTTGAGGGAGACCCAGTACTTC

d_call: TRBD1
clone_size: .
v_call: TRBV27
j_call: TRBJ2-7
cdr3_aa: CASSQRTGASYEQYF
cdr3_nt: TGTGCCAGCAGTCAAAGGACAGGGGCCTCCTACGAGCAGTACTTC

d_call: .
clone_size: .
v_call: TRBV5-6
j_call: TRBJ1-5
cdr3_aa: CASSLRGGRQRQPQHF
cdr3_nt: TGTGCCAGCAGCTTGCGCGGGGGTCGCCAGAGGCAGCCCCAGCATTTT

d_call: .
clone_size: .
v_call: TRBV7-2
j_call: TRBJ1-2
cdr3_aa: CASSLGAGLGYTF
cdr3_nt: TGTGCCAGCAGCTTAGGGGCAGGGTTGGGCTACACCTTC

d_call: .
clone_size: .
v_call: TRBV7-9
j_call: TRBJ2-7
cdr3_aa: CASSLSYSSYEQYF
cdr3_nt: TGTGCCAGCAGCTTATCATACAGCTCCTACGAGCAGTACTTC

d_call: TRBD2
clone_size: .
v_call: TRBV4-1
j_call: TRBJ2-1
cdr3_aa: CASSHIRDLRGNEQFF
cdr3_nt: TGCGCCAGCAGCCACATACGGGATTTGCGGGGGAATGAGCAGTTCTTC

d_call: TRBD1
clone_size: .
v_call: TRBV27
j_call: TRBJ1-2
cdr3_aa: CASSLGQGEGYGYTF
cdr3_nt: TGTGCCAGCAGTCTCGGACAGGGAGAGGGCTATGGCTACACCTTC

d_call: .
clone_size: .
v_call: TRBV11-1
j_call: TRBJ1-1
cdr3_aa: CASSLESSPEAFF
cdr3_nt: TGTGCCAGCAGCTTAGAGTCGAGTCCTGAAGCTTTCTTT

d_call: .
clone_size: .
v_call: TRBV5-6
j_call: TRBJ1-4
cdr3_aa: CASSSVGRSNEKLFF
cdr3_nt: TGTGCCAGCAGCTCAGTGGGCAGATCTAATGAAAAACTGTTTTTT

d_call: TRBD2
clone_size: .
v_call: TRBV13
j_call: TRBJ2-7
cdr3_aa: CASSLFSGGAISYEQYF
cdr3_nt: TGTGCCAGCAGCTTATTTAGCGGGGGGGCTATATCCTACGAGCAGTACTTC

d_call: TRBD2
clone_size: .
v_call: TRBV29-1
j_call: TRBJ2-3
cdr3_aa: CSVEPSGGAGDTQYF
cdr3_nt: TGCAGCGTTGAACCTAGCGGGGGGGCTGGAGATACGCAGTATTTT

d_call: .
clone_size: .
v_call: TRBV19
j_call: TRBJ1-5
cdr3_aa: CASSIRGDGEPQHF
cdr3_nt: TGTGCCAGTAGTATACGGGGGGACGGGGAGCCCCAGCATTTT

d_call: TRBD1
clone_size: few
v_call: TRBV7-8
j_call: TRBJ1-3
cdr3_aa: CASSQLTGIIGNTIYF
cdr3_nt: TGTGCCAGCAGCCAATTGACAGGGATTATTGGAAACACCATATATTTT

d_call: .
clone_size: .
v_call: TRBV5-1
j_call: TRBJ1-6
cdr3_aa: CASISSNSPLHF
cdr3_nt: TGCGCCAGCATTTCCTCGAATTCACCCCTCCACTTT

d_call: TRBD1
clone_size: .
v_call: TRBV9
j_call: TRBJ1-2
cdr3_aa: CASSVGVSGQFDANYGYTF
cdr3_nt: TGTGCCAGCAGCGTAGGCGTGTCGGGACAGTTTGACGCTAACTATGGCTACACCTTC

d_call: .
clone_size: .
v_call: TRBV15
j_call: TRBJ2-7
cdr3_aa: CATSSPSDSTYEQYF
cdr3_nt: TGTGCCACCAGCAGCCCCTCGGACAGCACCTACGAGCAGTACTTC

d_call: .
clone_size: .
v_call: TRBV4-3
j_call: TRBJ2-2
cdr3_aa: CASSQDRGFTGELFF
cdr3_nt: TGCGCCAGCAGCCAAGACAGGGGTTTCACCGGGGAGCTGTTTTTT

d_call: TRBD2
clone_size: .
v_call: TRBV5-4
j_call: TRBJ2-7
cdr3_aa: CASSLAFPRLAETYEQYF
cdr3_nt: TGTGCCAGCAGCTTGGCCTTTCCTCGACTAGCGGAAACCTACGAGCAGTACTTC

d_call: TRBD2
clone_size: .
v_call: TRBV6-5
j_call: TRBJ2-2
cdr3_aa: CASSYGAGGPAGELFF
cdr3_nt: TGTGCCAGCAGTTACGGGGCGGGGGGGCCCGCCGGGGAGCTGTTTTTT

d_call: .
clone_size: .
v_call: TRBV15
j_call: TRBJ1-3
cdr3_aa: CATSRDFSGNTIYF
cdr3_nt: TGTGCCACCAGTAGGGACTTCTCTGGAAACACCATATATTTT